One and the same sample provided the 13 T cell receptor beta chains below, sequenced in a study of blood T cells in healthy people across ages. Using a J-beta primer mix together with a sample-barcoded 5' primer, a second PCR was run for about 6 to 11 cycles. TCRdb re-called the 5' RACE reads with MiXCR, one entry per CDR3 protein. Counted here are around 800,000 distinct CDR3 sequences, around two fifths occurring once; the ten biggest clones make up under 20%. Sequenced: blood. The receptors come from a man between 60 and 75 years old in good health.

There are a few counts of this clonotype. This CDR3 reads CASRGVTNTGELFF. CDR3 nucleotides: TGTGCCAGCAGGGGGGTTACGAACACCGGGGAGCTGTTTTTT. The chain couples TRBV5-5 to TRBJ2-2, with D tentatively TRBD1 or TRBD2 (5 bases each). In germline, CDR1 is SGHKS, CDR2 YYEKEE (reference sequence). The CDR3 totals 14 residues. V was clipped by 5 bases and J by 0 bases, with 8 bases between them. The whole variable domain, filled in from reference TRBV5-5 and TRBJ2-2, reads DAGVTQSPTHLIKTRGQQVTLRCSPISGHKSVSWYQQVLGQGPQFIFQYYEKEERGRGNFPDRFSARQFPNYSSELNVNALLLGDSALYLCASRGVTNTGELFFGEGSRLTVL.

Comment on this clonotype: Germline and junction disagree at one end, which may indicate a read error. This chain uses TRBV6-6 with TRBJ2-5, with D possibly TRBD2 on 6 matching bases. The CDR3 covers 13 residues. CDR1 MNHNY and CDR2 SVGAGI come from the germline V gene (reference sequence). CDR3 in amino acids: CTSSYPGVMTQYF. CDR3 nucleotide sequence: TGTACCAGCAGTTACCCGGGGGTGATGACCCAGTACTTC.

This chain joins TRBV12-3 or TRBV12-4 and TRBJ1-2; D unclear. Deletions cut 5 bases from V and 5 bases from J, with 18 bases between. CDR3 size: 15 residues. This CDR3 reads CASSPNDPGAYGYTF. Here the CDR3 DNA reads TGTGCCAGCAGTCCGAACGACCCGGGAGCTTATGGCTACACCTTC.

This chain uses TRBV28 with TRBJ1-5, with D perhaps TRBD1 (5 bases). V was pared by 3 bases and J by 15 bases, with 12 bases between. Germline assignment: CDR1 MDHEN and CDR2 SYDVKM. This CDR3 region has 11 residues. CDR3 protein: CASSFDQGRHF. Written as DNA, the CDR3 is TGTGCCAGCAGTTTCGACCAGGGTCGGCATTTT.

The chain joins TRBV7-9 to TRBJ2-3; 8 positions match TRBD2. The germline gives CDR1 SEHNR, CDR2 FQNEAQ (reference sequence). J lost 3 bases, V lost 5 bases, and 7 bases had no gene match. CDR3 length equals 15 residues. DNA for the CDR3: TGTGCCAGCAGCGTCGGGACTAGGCGGACAGATACGCAGTATTTT. It codes for CASSVGTRRTDTQYF.

This clonotype was recorded only once. This rearrangement joins TRBV20-1 to TRBJ2-5; TRBD2 aligns across 13 bases. This CDR3 is 16 amino acids long. From germline, CDR1 is DFQATT and CDR2 SNEGSKA (reference sequence). V lost 3 bases to trimming and J lost 2 bases; unmatched junction nucleotides: 6. Here the CDR3 DNA reads TGCAGTGCTAGTCCACTAGCGGGGGGGAAACAAGAGACCCAGTACTTC. Translated: CSASPLAGGKQETQYF.

This clonotype has a handful of counts. The chain has TRBV7-2 and TRBJ2-3; D not resolved. Trimming took 1 base from V and 0 from J, leaving 11 bases between them. In germline, CDR1 is SGHTA, CDR2 FQGNSA. The CDR3 extends over 16 amino acids. The CDR3: CASSLGTTLSTDTQYF. CDR3 bases: TGTGCCAGCAGCTTAGGAACCACTCTTAGCACAGATACGCAGTATTTT.

A remark on this clonotype: This may be a read error: a much more frequent sequence differs by one nucleotide. The rearrangement joins TRBV29-1 to TRBJ2-3; D remains unclear. The germline gives CDR1 SQVTM, CDR2 ANQGSEA. The CDR3 extends over 12 amino acids. This CDR3 is CSVESFTDTRYF. In DNA form, the CDR3 reads TGCAGCGTTGAATCCTTCACAGATACGCGGTATTTT.

The V call is TRBV20-1, the J call TRBJ2-7, with D hard to call. V gave up 4 bases and J gave up 2 bases, with 9 bases separating them. This CDR3 has 12 amino acids. Germline values: CDR1 DFQATT, CDR2 SNEGSKA (reference sequence). CDR3 protein: CSATTATYEQYF. CDR3 nucleotide sequence: TGCAGTGCTACGACTGCAACCTACGAGCAGTACTTC.

The table lists this clonotype with a few counts. The chain is built from TRBV7-9 and TRBJ1-2; 8 positions match TRBD1. This CDR3 is 15 amino acids long. V lost 0 bases, J lost 2 bases, and 2 bases stayed unmatched. The germline gives CDR1 SEHNR, CDR2 FQNEAQ (reference sequence). The CDR3 nucleotides are TGTGCCAGCAGCTTAGCTCCAGGGGGCAACTATGGCTACACCTTC. Its translation is CASSLAPGGNYGYTF. The full variable domain, completed using reference TRBV7-9 and TRBJ1-2, is DTGVSQNPRHKITKRGQNVTFRCDPISEHNRLYWYRQTLGQGPEFLTYFQNEAQLEKSRLLSDRFSAERPKGSFSTLEIQRTEQGDSAMYLCASSLAPGGNYGYTFGSGTRLTVV.

V is TRBV28 and J is TRBJ2-7; no clear D gene. This CDR3 comprises 14 residues. Germline V lookup: CDR1 MDHEN, CDR2 SYDVKM. Trimming cost V 6 bases and J 1 base, with 13 bases left between them. CDR3: CASSIYGPSYEQYF. The DNA for the CDR3 is TGTGCCAGCAGCATTTACGGGCCGTCCTACGAGCAGTACTTC.

This chain joins TRBV6-2 or TRBV6-3 and TRBJ1-2; D might be TRBD1 (5 bases). Germline-derived CDR1 and CDR2 are MNHEY and SVGEGT. V lost 6 bases and J lost 2, with 13 bases in between. The CDR3 loop spans 14 amino acids. The CDR3 bases are TGTGCCAGCAGGGGGAACCGGGACAACTATGGCTACACCTTC. It is translated as CASRGNRDNYGYTF.

This clonotype was picked up a small number of times. J is TRBJ2-1 and V is TRBV4-1, with 8 bases aligning to TRBD2. Germline V gene data show CDR1 as MGHRA and CDR2 as YSYEKL. The CDR3 totals 18 residues. The V segment lost 0 bases and the J segment 4 bases; nucleotides outside the gene matches: 11. The CDR3 bases are TGCGCCAGCAGCCAAGAGAGGTCAGGCGGGGGGCCATACAATGAGCAGTTCTTC. This sequence encodes CASSQERSGGGPYNEQFF.